The next 23 T cell receptor beta chains were all read from a single sample in a study of Tregs in tolerant kidney transplant recipients. These TCRs' antigens remain unknown. The method was immunoSEQ multiplex PCR; TCRdb's version includes in-frame clones alone and lacks a portion of them. This table has approximately 800 clones, about two fifths appearing once. Material: Tregs from blood cultured with allogeneic cells. These receptors came from a human patient who received a combined kidney and bone marrow transplant. The graft donor may have contributed some T cells.

The chain is built from TRBV25-1 and TRBJ2-7; 12 bases agree with TRBD2. The CDR3 is 15 amino acids. The junction had 7 bases not matched to a gene; V was cut back by 6 bases and J by 4 bases. Germline V gives CDR1 MGHDK, CDR2 SYGVNS. The DNA for the CDR3 is TGTGCCAGCAGCCAAAGACTAGCGGGAGAGTACGAGCAGTACTTC. Residues: CASSQRLAGEYEQYF.

This chain uses TRBV6-8 with TRBJ1-2; D is undetermined. From germline, CDR1 is MNHGY and CDR2 SAAAGT. CDR3 length equals 12 residues. V was shortened by 5 bases and J by 6 bases, with 10 bases between the two germline ends. Here the CDR3 reads CASSVGLHGYTF. The CDR3 nucleotides are TGTGCCAGCAGTGTAGGGCTCCATGGCTACACCTTC.

The chain recombines TRBV5-6 with TRBJ1-1; 7 positions agree with TRBD1. The CDR3 loop spans 13 amino acids. Losses at the gene ends were 2 bases for V and 8 bases for J; bases not matched to a gene: 6. The germline V gene encodes CDR1 SGHDT and CDR2 YYEEEE. The CDR3, as DNA: TGTGCCAGCAGCTTACTACAGGGGACGGAAGCTTTCTTT. Encoded protein: CASSLLQGTEAFF.

This clone came up a few times. This likely came from a read error, as a far larger clone is one base away. The chain couples TRBV5-1 to TRBJ1-5; no definite D call. The length of the CDR3 is 15 residues. The ends were cut back, 0 bases at V and 5 bases at J, with 12 bases in the middle. Germline V lookup: CDR1 SGHRS, CDR2 YFSETQ. CDR3 protein: CASSLEGHDYQPQHF. The CDR3 nucleotides are TGCGCCAGCAGCTTGGAGGGCCATGACTATCAGCCCCAGCATTTT. The variable domain in full, completed from reference TRBV5-1 and TRBJ1-5, reads KAGVTQTPRYLIKTRGQQVTLSCSPISGHRSVSWYQQTPGQGLQFLFEYFSETQRNKGNFPGRFSGRQFSNSRSEMNVSTLELGDSALYLCASSLEGHDYQPQHFGDGTRLSIL.

Details on this clone: It is likely a read error: a sequence one base away is far more abundant. The chain is built from TRBV5-1 and TRBJ1-5; D is uncertain. CDR3 size: 15 residues. The germline V gene has CDR1 SGHRS and CDR2 YFSETQ. The CDR3 here is CACSLEGHDNQPQHF. The CDR3 coding sequence is TGCGCCTGCAGCTTGGAGGGCCATGACAATCAGCCCCAGCATTTT.

This chain joins TRBV29-1 and TRBJ2-3, with a weak D call TRBD1 (6 bases). Germline V CDR1 and CDR2: SQVTM, ANQGSEA. Trimming shortened V by 6 bases and J by 0 bases, and 10 bases separated the two germline ends. This CDR3 region has 13 residues. The CDR3, as DNA: TGCAGCGTCGCACAGGGTAGCACAGATACGCAGTATTTT. It is translated as CSVAQGSTDTQYF.

The chain carries TRBV7-6 and TRBJ2-3, with D hard to call. CDR3 length: 12 amino acids. V lost 1 base to trimming and J lost 4 bases, with 3 bases between them. CDR1 and CDR2 (germline): SGHVS, FNYEAQ. This CDR3 reads CASSLVSDTQYF. The CDR3, as DNA: TGTGCCAGCAGCTTAGTTTCAGATACGCAGTATTTT.

This clone occurred a few times. This chain joins TRBV6-6 and TRBJ1-2; D gene unclear. Germline V CDR1 and CDR2: MNHNY, SVGAGI (reference sequence). This CDR3 comprises 12 residues. The germline V and J ends were trimmed by 5 bases and 6 bases, with 10 bases remaining between them. The CDR3 nucleotides read TGTGCCAGCAGTGTAGGGCTCCATGGCTACACCTTC. Translation: CASSVGLHGYTF.

The chain is built from TRBV11-1 and TRBJ1-2; D gene unclear. The CDR3 extends over 17 amino acids. The germline V gene encodes CDR1 SGHAT and CDR2 FQDESV (reference sequence). V shed 5 bases and J shed 4 bases, with 23 bases lying between them. DNA of the CDR3: TGTGCCAGCAGCGCACAAAATGAGGCTGGAAAGACCTATGGCTACACCTTC. It codes for CASSAQNEAGKTYGYTF.

By frequency in the sample, this clone is hyperexpanded. The chain is built from TRBV9 and TRBJ2-1; possibly TRBD1 for D (6 bases). The V gene's germline CDR1 is SGDLS and CDR2 YYNGEE. The CDR3 loop spans 15 amino acids. Between the trimmed V and J ends, which lost 0 bases and 3 bases, there was a span of 10 bases. The CDR3 bases are TGTGCCAGCAGCGTAGGGACAGCCCACTACAATGAGCAGTTCTTC. It yields the protein CASSVGTAHYNEQFF.

J is TRBJ1-2 and V is TRBV4-1; possibly TRBD1 for D (5 bases). The CDR3 sequence is 16 residues long. In germline, CDR1 is MGHRA, CDR2 YSYEKL. V lost 3 bases and J lost 4, with 18 bases in between. The CDR3 region is CASSHNVRQQVYGYTF. CDR3 coding DNA: TGCGCCAGCAGCCACAACGTCAGGCAACAGGTCTATGGCTACACCTTC.

A note on this clone: The likely explanation is a read error, given a far larger clone one base away. V is TRBV25-1 and J is TRBJ1-2; D is unclear. Germline V CDR1 and CDR2: MGHDK, SYGVNS. The CDR3 is 12 amino acids. The CDR3: CACSVGLHGYTF. As DNA, the CDR3 is TGTGCCTGCAGTGTAGGGCTCCATGGCTACACCTTC.

Concerning this clone itself: A read error is the likely source, as a far larger clone sits one nucleotide away. The chain carries TRBV25-1 and TRBJ1-2; no definite D call. Germline CDR1 is MGHDK and CDR2 is SYGVNS. The CDR3 is 12 residues long. The CDR3 reads CASSVGLHGFTF. Here the CDR3 DNA reads TGTGCCAGCAGTGTAGGGCTCCATGGCTTCACCTTC.

This clone has only a few counts. V usage is TRBV11-2 and J usage is TRBJ1-6; D is unresolved. V lost 1 base, J lost 7 bases, and 8 bases lay in between. The CDR3 extends over 14 amino acids. CDR1 SGHAT and CDR2 FQNNGV come from the germline V gene. In DNA form, the CDR3 reads TGTGCCAGCAGCTTAGGACGGCCGAATTCACCCCTCCACTTT. This encodes CASSLGRPNSPLHF.

This chain joins TRBV7-1 and TRBJ2-1, with D possibly TRBD1 on 6 matching bases. TRBV7-1 belongs to the ORF category, with a function that is uncertain. Trimming cost V 7 bases and J 0 bases, with 16 bases left between them. CDR3 size: 16 residues. CDR3 in amino acids: CASTYPLTGSYNEQFF. The CDR3 nucleotides read TGTGCCAGCACCTACCCGCTGACAGGCTCCTACAATGAGCAGTTCTTC.

This clone showed up just a few times. The junction does not match germline at one end; this may be a read error. This chain connects TRBV25-1 to TRBJ1-2; no clear D gene. Germline values: CDR1 MGHDK, CDR2 SYGVNS. The length of the CDR3 is 12 residues. The CDR3 DNA follows: TGTGCCATCAGTGTAGGGCTCCATTGCTACACCTTC. It yields the protein CAISVGLHCYTF.

This clone has more than one count but fewer than ten. The CDR3 protein is CASSRQGRVGYTF. For the CDR3, the DNA is TGTGCCAGCAGCCGACAGGGGCGGGTTGGCTACACCTTC. V is TRBV7-9 and J is TRBJ1-2; 8 positions agree with TRBD1. V shed 5 bases, J shed 7 bases, and the junction held 6 bases outside the gene matches. CDR1 SEHNR and CDR2 FQNEAQ come from the germline V gene (reference sequence). This CDR3 comprises 13 residues.

This clone showed up many times. Being one base from a much bigger clone, this may be a read error. The rearrangement joins TRBV7-8 to TRBJ2-2, with TRBD2 matching over 9 bases. Germline V CDR1 and CDR2: SGHVS, FQNEAQ. CDR3 length: 16 residues. CDR3 sequence reads: CARSLWAGGATGELFF. CDR3 coding DNA: TGTGCCCGCAGCTTATGGGCGGGGGGGGCCACCGGGGAGCTGTTTTTT.

This rearrangement joins TRBV7-9 to TRBJ2-1; no clear D gene. Between the trimmed V and J ends, which lost 1 base and 1 base, there was a span of 8 bases. CDR1 and CDR2 from the germline V gene are SEHNR and FQNEAQ (reference sequence). This CDR3 spans 15 amino acids. In DNA, the CDR3 is TGTGCCAGCAGCTTAGGCCGGCGATCCTACAATGAGCAGTTCTTC. Protein sequence: CASSLGRRSYNEQFF. Full variable domain (outside the CDR3, taken from reference TRBV7-9 and TRBJ2-1): DTGVSQNPRHKITKRGQNVTFRCDPISEHNRLYWYRQTLGQGPEFLTYFQNEAQLEKSRLLSDRFSAERPKGSFSTLEIQRTEQGDSAMYLCASSLGRRSYNEQFFGPGTRLTVL.

As regards this clone: A junction boundary mismatches the germline segment, possibly from a read error. The J gene is TRBJ2-2, the V gene TRBV7-8; 9 bases are a match to TRBD2. CDR1 and CDR2 (germline): SGHVS, FQNEAQ. This CDR3 has 16 amino acids. CDR3 sequence reads: CASRFWAGGPTGELFF. CDR3 DNA: TGTGCCAGCCGCTTCTGGGCGGGGGGGCCCACCGGGGAGCTGTTTTTT.

This clone showed up just a few times. The chain recombines TRBV16 with TRBJ1-2; D is unresolved. The CDR3 runs to 14 residues. Trimming took 4 bases from V and 4 from J, leaving 13 bases between them. Germline assignment: CDR1 KGHSY and CDR2 FQNENV. CDR3 amino acids: CASSLSSGPYGYTF. The CDR3 region has the DNA TGTGCCAGCAGCCTTTCCAGTGGACCCTATGGCTACACCTTC.

Regarding this clone: A far larger clone is a single base away, which makes a read error likely. This rearrangement joins TRBV7-2 to TRBJ2-2; 7 nucleotides match TRBD2. The V gene's germline CDR1 is SGHTA and CDR2 FQGNSA. There are 16 residues in the CDR3. Trimming at V came to 2 bases and at J to 4 bases, leaving 7 bases not matched to a gene. The DNA for the CDR3 is TGTGCCAGCAGCTTATGGGCGGGGGAGTCCACCGGGGAGCTGTTTTTT. Translation gives CASSLWAGESTGELFF.

The chain couples TRBV25-1 to TRBJ2-3; D could derive from TRBD1 or TRBD2 (6 bases each). The V and J ends lost 3 bases and 3 bases respectively, with 13 bases between them. CDR3 length: 15 residues. Germline lookup yields CDR1 MGHDK and CDR2 SYGVNS. The CDR3 DNA follows: TGTGCCAGCAGTGAGGGGGGCAGGAAGACAGATACGCAGTATTTT. Translation gives CASSEGGRKTDTQYF.